The entry below describes one TCR beta chain. These data are taken from a study of CD8+ T cells in alopecia areata. Study-level background: Each day, treated patients took oral tofacitinib twice, at 5 to 10 mg per dose.

Germline-derived CDR1 and CDR2 are SGHAT and FQNNGV. The V end lost 3 bases, the J end lost 5 bases, and 13 bases lay between the germline ends. The length of the CDR3 is 15 residues. Treatment in this sample: oral pan-JAK inhibitor, 5-10 mg twice daily. The authors extracted RNA and reverse transcribed it into cDNA as the sequencing template. Some clones are missing from TCRdb's copy, which holds only in-frame ones; the method was immunoSEQ multiplex PCR. Of 200,000 or so clones listed, 58% are singletons. This sequence originates from a human donor with alopecia areata. Sequenced here: CD4+ T cells sorted from blood, sampled at week 24, from a patient treated with tofacitinib. This chain joins TRBV11-2 and TRBJ2-2, with D maybe TRBD2 (5 bases). CDR3 in DNA: TGTGCCAGCAGCTTCACGGGGATAAGAACCGGGGAGCTGTTTTTT. This gives the protein CASSFTGIRTGELFF.